This T cell receptor beta chain was captured by sequencing in a study of T cells in Graves' hyperthyroidism and ophthalmopathy. CDR3 length equals 11 residues. The germline gives CDR1 MDHEN, CDR2 SYDVKM. V lost 3 bases and J 9 bases, leaving 9 bases between the germline ends. This clonotype occurred a few times. There were TCR beta CDR3 regions amplified from RNA transcripts. Initially, a first-round RT-PCR of the TCR CDR3 employed the HTBI primer set. TCRdb re-derived calls from the multiplex PCR reads in MiXCR, one entry per CDR3 protein. The sample holds about 200,000 distinct CDR3 sequences; about 16% are singletons and the top ten take just under 45%.

This rearrangement joins TRBV28 to TRBJ2-7; D not certain. Sequencing was performed on blood. This sequence was found in a middle-aged man with Graves' hyperthyroidism. CDR3 region: CASSFGVTQYF. Here the CDR3 DNA reads TGTGCCAGCAGTTTTGGGGTTACGCAGTACTTC.